The entry below gives a single TCR beta chain sequence along with its context. Its specificity is not known. Assay used: immunoSEQ multiplex PCR; TCRdb lists only in-frame clones, some missing. The sample shows some 11,000 clones, over 70% of them seen only once. The CDR3 spans 15 residues. Germline-derived CDR1 and CDR2 are MNHEY and SMNVEV (reference sequence). The V and J ends lost 5 bases and 3 bases, in that order; junction bases with no gene match: 6. This specimen belongs to a study of graft-versus-host responses after intestinal transplantation. About the study: Grafts that recipients had were multivisceral, liver-intestinal, or isolated intestinal transplants. Regarding the study as a whole: High graft-versus-host to host-versus-graft clonal ratios were seen in allografts of patients with graft-donor T cell macrochimerism. Early after transplant, HvG declines were associated with peak levels of circulating GvH clones.

V usage is TRBV27 and J usage is TRBJ2-7, with 11 bases aligning to TRBD2. The sequencing here drew on PBMCs, taken approximately 130 days after transplant. The source is a human patient who received an intestinal transplant, so some T cells may come from the graft donor. The CDR3, as DNA: TGTGCCAGCAGTCCCCAGGGACTAGCGGTCTACGAGCAGTACTTC. Translated: CASSPQGLAVYEQYF.